This T cell receptor (beta chain) was sequenced in a study of blood T cell repertoires in COVID-19. The repertoire was sequenced with immunoSEQ multiplex PCR; TCRdb's copy has only in-frame clones and lacks some. The table lists about 96,000 clones, 84% of them singletons. This clone appeared many times. The J segment lost 4 bases and the V segment lost 2 bases, leaving 6 bases of the junction unmatched. Germline V CDR1 and CDR2: MNHNS, SASEGT. CDR3 length: 16 residues. This sequence was found in a woman aged 60-70 years with acute or convalescent COVID-19. Sequencing was carried out using peripheral blood. V and J are TRBV6-1 and TRBJ2-7; 12 bases are shared with TRBD2. The CDR3 protein is CASSEIGLAGWYEQYF. DNA for the CDR3: TGTGCCAGCAGTGAAATTGGACTAGCGGGGTGGTACGAGCAGTACTTC.